A single sample gave rise to the 29 T cell receptor beta chains below, sequenced in a study of vaccination and CD4 T cells after COVID-19 (dated by TCRdb to between 2021 and 2024). In the paper's terms, the treatment or condition label means: approximately nine-day PBMC culture with coronavirus spike peptide pools or control peptides (ViraFEST assay). Library prep was done by PCR. The sequencing machine was an Illumina iSeq 100. At the Johns Hopkins FTIC core, DNA from the cultured CD4+ T cells underwent TCR sequencing with the Oncomine TCR Beta short-read assay. Starting from the raw public reads, TCRdb applied fastp trimming at Q25, assembled clones with MiXCR and retained in-frame beta chains. Entries are consolidated by CDR3 protein sequence, retaining the most common genes and DNA. This sample holds fewer than 20,000 distinct CDR3 sequences; approximately 58% were observed only once. The ten most abundant clones make up approximately 31% of the sample.

These receptors have no identified antigens. This sample comprised cultured CD4+ T cells from blood, obtained after SARS-CoV-2 vaccination. These receptor sequences come from a human donor with COVID-19.

The chain recombines TRBV28 with TRBJ1-5; D not resolved. The CDR3 consists of 14 residues. CDR1 and CDR2 (germline): MDHEN, SYDVKM. Between the trimmed V and J ends, which lost 7 bases and 4 bases, there was a span of 14 bases. The CDR3 DNA sequence: TGTGCCAGCATCCAAGGTTGGCCGAATCAGCCCCAGCATTTT. This encodes CASIQGWPNQPQHF.

The rearrangement uses TRBV6-1 and TRBJ2-2, with a weak D call TRBD1 (6 bases). V gave up 9 bases and J gave up 6 bases, with 11 bases separating them. The CDR3 consists of 12 residues. Germline V lookup: CDR1 MNHNS, CDR2 SASEGT. The CDR3 DNA reads TGTGCCAGTCAGGGGCAGGCCGGGGAGCTGTTTTTT. Encoded protein: CASQGQAGELFF.

The CDR3 bases are TGCGCCAGCAGCCATCCAGGGACAGTGAACACTGAAGCTTTCTTT. This translates into CASSHPGTVNTEAFF. The chain joins TRBV4-1 to TRBJ1-1, with TRBD1 matching over 7 bases. The CDR3 has 15 amino acids. V shed 3 bases and J 0 bases; nucleotides not matched to a gene: 4. The germline CDR1 and CDR2 sequences are MGHRA and YSYEKL.

This clonotype was counted only a few times. The V and J genes are TRBV24-1 and TRBJ1-5; D is unresolved. This CDR3 is 12 amino acids long. Trimming took 2 bases from V and 9 from J, leaving 7 bases between them. The germline V gene encodes CDR1 KGHDR and CDR2 SFDVKD. CDR3 in amino acids: CATSDSSGPQHF. CDR3 sequence (DNA): TGTGCCACCAGTGATTCGAGTGGGCCCCAGCATTTT.

This sequence joins TRBV6-1 and TRBJ2-1, with 8 bases identical to TRBD2. The germline gives CDR1 MNHNS, CDR2 SASEGT. With 5 bases clipped from V and 5 bases from J, the junction kept 8 bases outside the gene matches. The CDR3 length is 15 residues. CDR3: CASSLRGAKDNEQFF. CDR3 DNA sequence: TGTGCCAGCAGTCTGCGGGGGGCAAAGGACAATGAGCAGTTCTTC.

The J gene is TRBJ2-3, the V gene TRBV19, with 11 bases fitting TRBD2. In germline, CDR1 is LNHDA, CDR2 SQIVND (reference sequence). This CDR3 has 15 amino acids. V was pared by 5 bases and J by 5 bases, with 6 bases of the junction left unmatched. This chain's CDR3 is CASSPLAGGLDTQYF. The CDR3 DNA reads TGTGCCAGTAGTCCCCTAGCGGGGGGATTAGATACGCAGTATTTT. Supplemented by reference TRBV19 and TRBJ2-3, the full variable domain reads DGGITQSPKYLFRKEGQNVTLSCEQNLNHDAMYWYRQDPGQGLRLIYYSQIVNDFQKGDIAEGYSVSREKKESFPLTVTSAQKNPTAFYLCASSPLAGGLDTQYFGPGTRLTVL.

V usage is TRBV2 and J usage is TRBJ2-5, with a tentative D call TRBD2 (6 bases). Trimming shortened V by 4 bases and J by 1 base, and 13 bases separated the two germline ends. Germline CDR1 and CDR2: SNHLY and FYNNEI. This CDR3 has 15 residues. CDR3 residues: CASSVMVAVQETQYF. CDR3 sequence (DNA): TGTGCCAGCAGTGTCATGGTAGCGGTCCAAGAGACCCAGTACTTC.

The rearrangement uses TRBV24-1 and TRBJ2-3, with D perhaps TRBD1 (6 bases). This CDR3 has 14 residues. Trimming shortened V by 6 bases and J by 6 bases, and 15 bases separated the two germline ends. Germline CDR1 is KGHDR and CDR2 is SFDVKD. CDR3 in amino acids: CATSTTGGLDTQYF. For the CDR3, the DNA is TGTGCCACCAGTACGACAGGCGGGTTGGATACGCAGTATTTT.

A few counts support this clonotype. V gene TRBV10-3 combines with J gene TRBJ1-2, with D unclear. The CDR3 is made up of 12 amino acids. CDR1 and CDR2 (germline): ENHRY, SYGVKD. The V and J ends lost 9 bases and 3 bases respectively, with 11 bases between them. In DNA, the CDR3 is TGTGCCATACCTGGTGTTTACTATGGCTACACCTTC. It is translated as CAIPGVYYGYTF.

The rearrangement links TRBV6-2 or TRBV6-3 to TRBJ2-2, with TRBD2 matching over 8 bases. V dropped 8 bases and J dropped 13; count of bases not matched to a gene: 15. CDR3 length: 14 amino acids. Per the germline V gene, CDR1 is MNHEY and CDR2 is SVGEGT. The CDR3 loop reads CASCPTGGSRGLFF. For the CDR3, the DNA is TGTGCCAGCTGTCCAACGGGGGGGTCCAGAGGGCTGTTTTTT.

The chain has TRBV11-2 and TRBJ2-5; 8 bases match TRBD2. The junction had 18 bases not matched to a gene; V was cut back by 5 bases and J by 7 bases. CDR3 length equals 17 residues. Germline loops: CDR1 SGHAT, CDR2 FQNNGV. CDR3 in DNA: TGTGCCAGCAGCCCACCCCCGGGACTAGAGGCTGAGGGGACCCAGTACTTC. Translation gives CASSPPPGLEAEGTQYF.

This chain links TRBV5-4 with TRBJ1-1; 8 nucleotides match TRBD1. The CDR3 extends over 13 amino acids. The V gene's germline CDR1 is SGHNT and CDR2 YYREEE (reference sequence). The V and J ends lost 4 bases and 10 bases, in that order; junction bases with no gene match: 9. DNA of the CDR3: TGTGCCAGCAGCGCAGGACAGGGCGGGGGAGCTTTCTTT. It encodes CASSAGQGGGAFF.

The V gene is TRBV20-1, the J gene TRBJ2-6; D uncertain. The CDR3 consists of 14 residues. The germline gives CDR1 DFQATT, CDR2 SNEGSKA (reference sequence). Trimming pared 5 bases from V and 2 bases from J, leaving 10 bases between. CDR3: CSAQNLAGANVLTF. The CDR3 coding sequence is TGCAGTGCTCAAAACCTAGCTGGGGCCAACGTCCTGACTTTC.

The chain combines TRBV19 with TRBJ1-6; possibly TRBD1 for D (5 bases). V was clipped by 3 bases and J by 9 bases, with 15 bases between them. Germline CDR1 LNHDA, CDR2 SQIVND (reference sequence). CDR3 length: 15 amino acids. As DNA, the CDR3 is TGTGCCAGTAGTATGGAAGGACAAAGCATTTCACCCCTCCACTTT. This gives the protein CASSMEGQSISPLHF.

This clonotype was counted once. The chain carries TRBV19 and TRBJ2-7, with D uncertain. Germline CDR1 is LNHDA and CDR2 is SQIVND (reference sequence). This CDR3 spans 11 amino acids. Deletions cut 5 bases from V and 5 bases from J, with 7 bases between. CDR3 protein: CASSGQNEQYF. In DNA form, the CDR3 reads TGTGCCAGTAGTGGGCAAAACGAGCAGTACTTC. The full variable domain, in which reference TRBV19 and TRBJ2-7 provide the parts outside the CDR3, is DGGITQSPKYLFRKEGQNVTLSCEQNLNHDAMYWYRQDPGQGLRLIYYSQIVNDFQKGDIAEGYSVSREKKESFPLTVTSAQKNPTAFYLCASSGQNEQYFGPGTRLTVT.

The V and J genes are TRBV15 and TRBJ1-5, with D possibly being TRBD1 (6 bases). This CDR3 is built from 16 residues. The germline V gene encodes CDR1 LNHNV and CDR2 YYDKDF (reference sequence). The V end was cut by 5 bases, the J end by 5 bases, with 19 bases between. This chain's CDR3 is CATSPTGGGQYQPQHF. As DNA, the CDR3 is TGTGCCACCAGCCCAACGGGCGGGGGCCAATATCAGCCCCAGCATTTT. Together with reference TRBV15 and TRBJ1-5, the CDR3 gives the full variable domain: DAMVIQNPRYQVTQFGKPVTLSCSQTLNHNVMYWYQQKSSQAPKLLFHYYDKDFNNEADTPDNFQSRRPNTSFCFLDIRSPGLGDTAMYLCATSPTGGGQYQPQHFGDGTRLSIL.

This clonotype was recorded once. This sequence joins TRBV7-9 and TRBJ2-7; D not resolved. Per germline, CDR1 SEHNR and CDR2 FQNEAQ (reference sequence). CDR3 length: 15 amino acids. V dropped 0 bases and J dropped 0 bases, with 9 bases sitting between them. CDR3 in DNA: TGTGCCAGCAGCTTAGCAGCTGGTCGCTCCTACGAGCAGTACTTC. Translating gives CASSLAAGRSYEQYF.

V gene TRBV19 combines with J gene TRBJ2-5; D is perhaps TRBD1 (7 bases). The germline CDR1 and CDR2 sequences are LNHDA and SQIVND (reference sequence). Trimming left V 4 bases short and J 6 bases short, with 18 bases between. There are 15 residues in the CDR3. CDR3 in DNA: TGTGCCAGTAGTACACACACAGGGGACTTGCAGACCCAGTACTTC. Translating gives CASSTHTGDLQTQYF.

The CDR3 coding sequence is TGCGCCAGCAGCTTGGCCGATTACGGCAGGGCTAACACTGAAGCTTTCTTT. This sequence encodes CASSLADYGRANTEAFF. The V gene is TRBV5-1, the J gene TRBJ1-1, with D perhaps matching TRBD1 (5 bases). Germline loops: CDR1 SGHRS, CDR2 YFSETQ. V lost 0 bases and J 2 bases, leaving 17 bases between the germline ends. This CDR3 region has 17 residues.

The chain is built from TRBV7-2 and TRBJ1-3, with 8 bases identical to TRBD1. Germline CDR1 and CDR2: SGHTA and FQGNSA. CDR3 length: 15 residues. With V trimmed by 2 bases and J by 4 bases, 4 bases remained unmatched. As DNA, the CDR3 is TGTGCCAGCAGCTTAACGGGACAGGTGGGAAACACCATATATTTT. This gives the protein CASSLTGQVGNTIYF.

The V gene is TRBV28, the J gene TRBJ2-7; 8 bases agree with TRBD1. The V gene's germline CDR1 is MDHEN and CDR2 SYDVKM. The CDR3 spans 13 residues. V was pared by 8 bases and J by 3 bases, with 6 bases of the junction left unmatched. CDR3 nucleotides: TGTGCCAGCGCCGGGACAGGAGACTACGAGCAGTACTTC. It codes for CASAGTGDYEQYF.

The chain combines TRBV29-1 with TRBJ2-7; no firm D call. The ends were cut back, 2 bases at V and 5 bases at J, with 7 bases in the middle. Germline V lookup: CDR1 SQVTM, CDR2 ANQGSEA. This CDR3 has 11 amino acids. CDR3 amino acids: CSVESEDEQYF. The DNA for the CDR3 is TGCAGCGTTGAAAGTGAGGACGAGCAGTACTTC.

The chain recombines TRBV7-2 with TRBJ2-4; 11 bases match TRBD2. The CDR3 length is 18 residues. The ends lost 5 bases at V and 9 bases at J; junction bases unmatched: 18. Per the germline V gene, CDR1 is SGHTA and CDR2 is FQGNSA. The CDR3 DNA is TGTGCCAGCAGCCCGATGCCCGGTAGCGGGGGGGCTGTTGGCATTCAGTACTTC. Amino acids: CASSPMPGSGGAVGIQYF.

This clonotype was seen only a few times. The genes are TRBV19 and TRBJ2-5; 11 bases agree with TRBD2. In germline, CDR1 is LNHDA, CDR2 SQIVND (reference sequence). The trim removed 4 bases at V and 7 bases at J, leaving 8 bases unmatched. This CDR3 comprises 15 residues. This chain's CDR3 is CASSKGTSGFGTQYF. The CDR3 DNA sequence: TGTGCCAGTAGTAAGGGGACTAGCGGATTTGGGACCCAGTACTTC.

The chain combines TRBV28 with TRBJ2-5; D assignment may be TRBD1 or TRBD2 (6 bases each). The ends were cut back, 5 bases at V and 0 bases at J, with 22 bases in the middle. Germline assignment: CDR1 MDHEN and CDR2 SYDVKM. The CDR3 is 18 residues long. This CDR3 reads CASSAHRGGRDNQETQYF. CDR3 coding DNA: TGTGCCAGCAGTGCTCACCGGGGTGGGCGGGACAACCAAGAGACCCAGTACTTC.

This chain links TRBV20-1 with TRBJ1-5; 7 bases are shared with TRBD1. The CDR3 runs 14 residues. Germline-derived CDR1 and CDR2 are DFQATT and SNEGSKA (reference sequence). Trimming removed 7 bases from V and 3 bases from J; junction bases left unmatched: 9. The CDR3 protein is CSGIDRAPNQPQHF. CDR3 nucleotides: TGCAGTGGTATCGACAGGGCCCCCAATCAGCCCCAGCATTTT.

There are a few counts of this clonotype. This chain links TRBV11-1 with TRBJ2-5; TRBD2 aligns across 7 bases. With V trimmed by 7 bases and J by 5 bases, 13 bases remained unmatched. The CDR3 sequence is 15 residues long. Germline-derived CDR1 and CDR2 are SGHAT and FQDESV (reference sequence). CDR3 bases: TGTGCCAGCACCCCAGAGGCGGGGGTAAGGGAGACCCAGTACTTC. This codes for CASTPEAGVRETQYF.

This rearrangement joins TRBV19 to TRBJ2-1; 8 bases are a match to TRBD2. This CDR3 spans 16 amino acids. V gave up 3 bases and J gave up 0 bases; unmatched junction bases: 4. The germline V gene has CDR1 LNHDA and CDR2 SQIVND (reference sequence). The CDR3 DNA follows: TGTGCCAGTAGTATTTTCCGGGGGGGCTCCTACAATGAGCAGTTCTTC. It codes for CASSIFRGGSYNEQFF.

This chain connects TRBV21-1 to TRBJ2-3; TRBD2 was called by the table and not checked on the DNA. TRBV21-1 is designated a pseudogene. CDR3 length: 13 amino acids. CDR3 in amino acids: CASSKNRAGTQYF. Written as DNA, the CDR3 is TGTGCCAGCAGCAAAAATAGGGCTGGTACGCAGTATTTT.